This paragraph covers one TCR beta chain sequence. A UMI-containing oligonucleotide was joined by 3' ligation to the TCR cDNA template. Cells were not sorted; total RNA input targeted about 1 to 1000 ng. Amplification of ligated cDNA took four PCR rounds with SP2 and nested alpha and beta constant primers. TCRdb re-called the 5' RACE reads with MiXCR, one entry per CDR3 protein. The sample lists about 62,000 distinct CDR3 sequences, under 10% occurring once. The entry originates in a study of naive and memory T cell subsets. Trimming took 7 bases from V and 0 from J, leaving 13 bases between them. Germline CDR1 and CDR2: SEHNR and FQNEAQ (reference sequence). There are 15 residues in the CDR3.

This receptor was taken from a female donor in good health. J is TRBJ2-1 and V is TRBV7-9; perhaps TRBD2 as D (5 bases). The CDR3 loop is CASTLPGSSYNEQFF. CDR3 DNA: TGTGCCAGCACCCTTCCGGGGAGCTCCTACAATGAGCAGTTCTTC.